Below, 32 T cell receptor beta chains from the same sample are listed, as sequenced in a study of cytomegalovirus exposure and HLA in healthy donors. Measured with immunoSEQ multiplex PCR; TCRdb has only the in-frame clones, and not every one. The table has 140,000 or so clones, roughly 89% seen once. The sequencing input was PBMCs. These receptors all stem from a man younger than 35 in good health and CMV-seropositive.

This chain connects TRBV13 to TRBJ1-2; 8 nucleotides line up with TRBD1. The V gene's germline CDR1 is PRHDT and CDR2 FYEKMQ (reference sequence). CDR3 length equals 14 residues. Trimming cost V 3 bases and J 7 bases; bases outside gene matches: 7. CDR3 nucleotides: TGTGCCAGCAGCTTCCAGGACAGGGAGGGTGGCTACACCTTC. The encoded protein is CASSFQDREGGYTF.

This chain joins TRBV30 and TRBJ1-4; D is unclear. V lost 7 bases to trimming and J lost 6 bases, with 9 bases between them. There are 11 residues in the CDR3. CDR1 is GTSNPN and CDR2 is SVGIG in the germline V gene (reference sequence). For the CDR3, the DNA is TGTGCCTCGGAGGAGGATGAAAAACTGTTTTTT. This encodes CASEEDEKLFF.

The V and J genes are TRBV18 and TRBJ2-5; D ambiguous. The CDR3 is 14 amino acids. The V end was cut by 4 bases, the J end by 3 bases, with 12 bases between. Germline loops: CDR1 KGHSH, CDR2 LQKENI. CDR3 protein: CASSLQILKETQYF. CDR3 in DNA: TGTGCCAGCTCACTACAAATACTAAAAGAGACCCAGTACTTC.

The CDR3 spells CASSQDLIRSSYNEQFF. The CDR3 DNA is TGCGCCAGCAGCCAAGATTTAATTAGGAGTTCTTACAATGAGCAGTTCTTC. This chain joins TRBV4-1 and TRBJ2-1; D gene uncertain. Germline CDR1 MGHRA, CDR2 YSYEKL. Deletions cut 0 bases from V and 4 bases from J, with 16 bases between. The CDR3 is 17 amino acids.

This clone was seen only once. V usage is TRBV4-2 and J usage is TRBJ2-7; 8 positions match TRBD2. Germline V gene sequence: CDR1 LGHNA, CDR2 YNFKEQ. The CDR3 covers 14 residues. With V trimmed by 4 bases and J by 6 bases, 8 bases remained unmatched. CDR3 nucleotide sequence: TGTGCCAGCAGCCTTAGCGGGATCATGCGCGAGCAGTACTTC. Residues: CASSLSGIMREQYF.

The gene calls are TRBV7-9 and TRBJ2-2; D ambiguous. Trimming took off 4 bases at V and 5 bases at J, with 20 bases between the two ends. The CDR3 is made up of 17 amino acids. CDR1 SEHNR and CDR2 FQNEAQ come from the germline V gene (reference sequence). The CDR3: CASSSSHDTQMTGELFF. CDR3 bases: TGTGCCAGCAGCTCAAGTCACGACACCCAGATGACCGGGGAGCTGTTTTTT.

The chain has TRBV5-4 and TRBJ2-3, with 10 bases that match TRBD2. Germline V CDR1 and CDR2: SGHNT, YYREEE (reference sequence). V dropped 1 base and J dropped 2; count of bases not matched to a gene: 1. This CDR3 region has 15 residues. This chain's CDR3 is CASSLLAGDTDTQYF. The CDR3 DNA reads TGTGCCAGCAGCTTGCTAGCGGGAGACACAGATACGCAGTATTTT.

Only one count was recorded for this clone. The chain links TRBV6-5 to TRBJ1-5; D is unresolved. Trimming pared 5 bases from V and 0 bases from J, leaving 8 bases between. This CDR3 spans 14 amino acids. CDR1 is MNHEY, CDR2 SVGAGI, per germline. In DNA form, the CDR3 reads TGTGCCAGCAGTGTAGATTCTAGCAATCAGCCCCAGCATTTT. Protein: CASSVDSSNQPQHF.

The CDR3 nucleotides are TGCGCCAGCAGTCATGGACAGGGCCTAGGAGAGACCCAGTACTTC. As protein: CASSHGQGLGETQYF. The gene calls are TRBV10-1 and TRBJ2-5; 8 bases line up with TRBD1. The junction had 9 bases not matched to a gene; V was cut back by 5 bases and J by 4 bases. Germline V lookup: CDR1 WNHNN, CDR2 SYGVQD (reference sequence). CDR3 size: 15 residues.

The chain has TRBV5-6 and TRBJ2-7; D is unclear. This CDR3 has 13 amino acids. Germline CDR1 reads SGHDT; CDR2 reads YYEEEE. Trimming took 1 base from V and 7 from J, leaving 12 bases between them. The CDR3 is CASSLTSVKEQYF. CDR3 bases: TGTGCCAGCAGCTTGACCAGCGTGAAGGAGCAGTACTTC.

The CDR3 DNA reads TGTGCCAGCTCACCTTTTCCCCCTACGAATGAGCAGTTCTTC. Translation gives CASSPFPPTNEQFF. V usage is TRBV18 and J usage is TRBJ2-1; D call uncertain. The ends were cut back, 3 bases at V and 7 bases at J, with 13 bases in the middle. The CDR3 totals 14 residues. Germline assignment: CDR1 KGHSH and CDR2 LQKENI.

The CDR3 here is CASRRTGDQPQHF. The CDR3 DNA reads as TGTGCCAGCAGGCGGACAGGGGATCAGCCCCAGCATTTT. The rearrangement joins TRBV6-5 to TRBJ1-5; 9 nucleotides match TRBD1. CDR1 is MNHEY and CDR2 is SVGAGI in the germline V gene. This CDR3 has 13 residues. After removal of 6 bases from V and 5 bases from J, the junction contained 2 bases not matched to a gene.

This sequence joins TRBV2 and TRBJ2-3; 8 positions agree with TRBD1. V dropped 7 bases and J dropped 3; count of bases not matched to a gene: 9. Looked up from germline, CDR1 is SNHLY and CDR2 is FYNNEI. The CDR3 covers 15 residues. The CDR3 here is CASNLLTGVTDTQYF. As DNA, the CDR3 is TGTGCCAGCAACCTTTTGACAGGGGTGACAGATACGCAGTATTTT.

The chain carries TRBV4-1 and TRBJ2-7; D ambiguous. Trimming stripped 0 bases from V and 2 bases from J, with 8 bases between. Germline CDR1 reads MGHRA; CDR2 reads YSYEKL. The CDR3 has 14 amino acids. The CDR3 DNA sequence: TGCGCCAGCAGCCAAGAGCAGAATACCTACGAGCAGTACTTC. It codes for CASSQEQNTYEQYF.

This clone occurred once. The rearrangement links TRBV30 to TRBJ1-5, with D perhaps matching TRBD1 (5 bases). V shed 1 base and J shed 7 bases, with 14 bases lying between them. The germline V gene has CDR1 GTSNPN and CDR2 SVGIG (reference sequence). The CDR3 runs 14 residues. CDR3 bases: TGTGCCTGGAGTGACCGGCAGGGTAGGCAGCCCCAGCATTTT. It codes for CAWSDRQGRQPQHF.

This clone appeared a few times. The J gene is TRBJ2-1, the V gene TRBV27, with D tentatively TRBD1 (6 bases). CDR1 is MNHEY and CDR2 is SMNVEV in the germline V gene (reference sequence). The germline V and J ends were trimmed by 2 bases and 0 bases, with 14 bases remaining between them. CDR3 length equals 17 residues. The CDR3 here is CASSLGLGQSSYNEQFF. The CDR3 nucleotides are TGTGCCAGCAGTTTAGGGTTGGGACAAAGCTCCTACAATGAGCAGTTCTTC.

The chain couples TRBV28 to TRBJ2-2; possible D gene TRBD2, 6 bases. The V and J ends lost 5 bases and 1 base respectively, with 32 bases between them. The CDR3 is 22 residues long. The germline gives CDR1 MDHEN, CDR2 SYDVKM. The CDR3 sequence is CASSHPEVFWEPGGLNTGELFF. The CDR3, as DNA: TGTGCCAGCAGTCACCCCGAGGTTTTTTGGGAGCCCGGGGGTTTGAACACCGGGGAGCTGTTTTTT.

This chain uses TRBV5-4 with TRBJ2-3; D is perhaps TRBD1 (5 bases). CDR3 length: 16 amino acids. The V end was cut by 4 bases, the J end by 5 bases, with 20 bases between. Germline loops: CDR1 SGHNT, CDR2 YYREEE (reference sequence). The CDR3 DNA sequence: TGTGCCAGCAGCATCCCCGACCGGTGGGGCGGAGATACGCAGTATTTT. Translating it yields CASSIPDRWGGDTQYF.

This chain uses TRBV6-1 with TRBJ2-7; 8 nucleotides align to TRBD1. The CDR3 spans 14 residues. CDR1 is MNHNS and CDR2 is SASEGT in the germline V gene. V lost 7 bases, J lost 3 bases, and 8 bases stayed unmatched. The chain's CDR3 is CASMRQGFGYEQYF. Here the CDR3 DNA reads TGTGCCAGCATGCGACAGGGGTTCGGCTACGAGCAGTACTTC.

The V gene is TRBV7-9, the J gene TRBJ1-2, with D possibly being TRBD1 (5 bases). Trimming shortened V by 0 bases and J by 8 bases, and 10 bases separated the two germline ends. The CDR3 is made up of 13 amino acids. Looked up from germline, CDR1 is SEHNR and CDR2 is FQNEAQ (reference sequence). This CDR3 reads CASSLARENGYTF. CDR3 DNA sequence: TGTGCCAGCAGCTTAGCCAGGGAAAACGGCTACACCTTC.

In its sample, this clone was seen once. V usage is TRBV6-6 and J usage is TRBJ1-2; TRBD1 is a possible D gene (5 bases). Trimming removed 4 bases from V and 5 bases from J, with 8 bases in between. Per germline, CDR1 MNHNY and CDR2 SVGAGI (reference sequence). This CDR3 contains 12 residues. The CDR3, as DNA: TGTGCCAGCAGTTCCGACAGATATGGCTACACCTTC. Translated, it gives CASSSDRYGYTF.

The J gene is TRBJ2-1, the V gene TRBV7-8; 9 positions agree with TRBD2. Germline values: CDR1 SGHVS, CDR2 FQNEAQ. The J segment lost 7 bases and the V segment lost 5 bases, leaving 15 bases of the junction unmatched. CDR3 length equals 17 residues. In DNA form, the CDR3 reads TGTGCCAGCAGCCTGGGTCCCCTAGCGGGAAGTGTTAATGAGCAGTTCTTC. This encodes CASSLGPLAGSVNEQFF. Together with reference TRBV7-8 and TRBJ2-1, the CDR3 gives the full variable domain: GAGVSQSPRYKVAKRGQDVALRCDPISGHVSLFWYQQALGQGPEFLTYFQNEAQLDKSGLPSDRFFAERPEGSVSTLKIQRTQQEDSAVYLCASSLGPLAGSVNEQFFGPGTRLTVL.

This clone was seen only a few times. The gene calls are TRBV5-6 and TRBJ2-7; 9 nucleotides match TRBD1. The germline V gene has CDR1 SGHDT and CDR2 YYEEEE. CDR3 size: 14 residues. The trim removed 4 bases at V and 2 bases at J, leaving 4 bases unmatched. In DNA form, the CDR3 reads TGTGCCAGCAGCCGGGACAGGGCAACCTACGAGCAGTACTTC. This translates into CASSRDRATYEQYF.

The rearrangement uses TRBV5-4 and TRBJ1-4; D is possibly TRBD1 (5 bases). V was shortened by 4 bases and J by 8 bases, with 15 bases between the two germline ends. This CDR3 has 14 amino acids. Germline lookup yields CDR1 SGHNT and CDR2 YYREEE (reference sequence). CDR3 sequence: CASSLNDPGEKLFF. Here the CDR3 DNA reads TGTGCCAGCAGCCTCAACGACCCAGGGGAAAAACTGTTTTTT.

The chain couples TRBV4-1 to TRBJ1-4; unclear D gene. Germline V lookup: CDR1 MGHRA, CDR2 YSYEKL. This CDR3 is 17 amino acids long. V was clipped by 1 base and J by 1 base, with 13 bases between them. The CDR3 sequence is CASSQVGSGGTNEKLFF. CDR3 DNA: TGCGCCAGCAGCCAAGTGGGTAGCGGAGGAACTAATGAAAAACTGTTTTTT.

A word on this clone: Relative to the germline gene, one junction end is altered; a read error may explain this. The CDR3 spells CASSLGQGDAYEQYF. The CDR3 bases are TGTGCTAGCAGCTTAGGACAGGGAGATGCCTACGAGCAGTACTTC. The chain employs TRBV7-7 and TRBJ2-7; TRBD1 agrees at 8 bases. CDR3 length: 15 amino acids. Germline V gene sequence: CDR1 SSHAT, CDR2 FNYEAQ (reference sequence).

V and J are TRBV7-9 and TRBJ2-7, with TRBD2 matching 10 bases. Germline values: CDR1 SEHNR, CDR2 FQNEAQ (reference sequence). The trim removed 5 bases at V and 5 bases at J, leaving 15 bases unmatched. This CDR3 spans 17 amino acids. For the CDR3, the DNA is TGTGCCAGCAGCCCAAAGGATTGGAGCGGGGGGGCTGACGAGCAGTACTTC. Amino acid sequence: CASSPKDWSGGADEQYF.

As DNA, the CDR3 is TGTGCCAGCAGGGGACAGGCCTCCTCACCCCTCCACTTT. Protein sequence: CASRGQASSPLHF. The V and J genes are TRBV27 and TRBJ1-6; 8 bases map to TRBD1. Germline V lookup: CDR1 MNHEY, CDR2 SMNVEV (reference sequence). This CDR3 has 13 residues. V gave up 6 bases and J gave up 10 bases; unmatched junction bases: 5.

The rearrangement links TRBV7-6 to TRBJ1-6; 7 bases match TRBD1. Germline assignment: CDR1 SGHVS and CDR2 FNYEAQ. The CDR3 totals 13 residues. With 5 bases clipped from V and 6 bases from J, the junction kept 1 base outside the gene matches. CDR3 amino acids: CASSGTVNSPLHF. In nucleotides, the CDR3 is TGTGCCAGCAGCGGGACAGTTAATTCACCCCTCCACTTT. Looking up the rest from reference TRBV7-6 and TRBJ1-6 gives the full variable domain: GAGVSQSPRYKVTKRGQDVALRCDPISGHVSLYWYRQALGQGPEFLTYFNYEAQQDKSGLPNDRFSAERPEGSISTLTIQRTEQRDSAMYRCASSGTVNSPLHFGNGTRLTVT.

The V and J genes are TRBV5-4 and TRBJ1-3, with unresolved D. CDR1 SGHNT and CDR2 YYREEE come from the germline V gene (reference sequence). There are 13 residues in the CDR3. V lost 4 bases and J lost 2, with 7 bases in between. This CDR3 is CASSPVTGNTIYF. CDR3 sequence (DNA): TGTGCCAGCAGCCCCGTTACTGGAAACACCATATATTTT. The full variable domain, rest sourced from reference TRBV5-4 and TRBJ1-3, is ETGVTQSPTHLIKTRGQQVTLRCSSQSGHNTVSWYQQALGQGPQFIFQYYREEENGRGNFPPRFSGLQFPNYSSELNVNALELDDSALYLCASSPVTGNTIYFGEGSWLTVV.

The chain employs TRBV5-1 and TRBJ2-7; 8 nucleotides agree with TRBD2. The CDR3 loop spans 14 amino acids. Germline assignment: CDR1 SGHRS and CDR2 YFSETQ. Germline trimming cut 4 bases from V and 6 bases from J; bases unmatched to any gene: 9. The CDR3 loop is CASSPGLGLSEQYF. In nucleotides, the CDR3 is TGCGCCAGCAGCCCGGGACTAGGGCTCTCCGAGCAGTACTTC.

This chain connects TRBV18 to TRBJ1-3, with D perhaps matching TRBD1 (6 bases). This CDR3 has 16 amino acids. V was pared by 5 bases and J by 7 bases, with 21 bases between. In germline, CDR1 is KGHSH, CDR2 LQKENI. The CDR3 DNA sequence: TGTGCCAGCTCAGGGATTCGGGACACCGTCTCCAACACCATATATTTT. Amino acid sequence: CASSGIRDTVSNTIYF.